Described below is a single TCR beta chain sequence and its context. Its antigen is unknown. Germline V CDR1 and CDR2: MDHEN, SYDVKM. The CDR3 runs 12 residues. The V end was cut by 6 bases, the J end by 0 bases, with 5 bases between. Assay used: immunoSEQ multiplex PCR; TCRdb lists only in-frame clones, some missing. Of fewer than 900,000 clones listed, 89% were seen once; the top ten hold about 1.5%. Described treatment: some 19 received Ad26.COV2.S at low or high dose, single or two shots; roughly 5 received placebo; per-sample allocation not given. The samples date from day 63 after the first vaccine or placebo injection. At a Boston site, the person donating was an adult of 18-55 years. The data originate from a study of Ad26.COV2.S vaccination and SARS-CoV-2 variants. About the research overall: Dosing was one shot or two shots 56 days apart. General study findings and limits: In TCR breadth and depth analyses, total T cell responses may have been underestimated. Breadth of non-spike TCRs did not differ between vaccinees and placebo recipients.

The V call is TRBV28, the J call TRBJ1-2; D gene unclear. The sequenced sample was peripheral blood, obtained in a trial of Ad26.COV2.S vaccine versus placebo. The receptor was isolated from a person aged 18 to 65 who received the Ad26.COV2.S COVID-19 vaccine or a placebo. The CDR3 loop is CASRTANYGYTF. The CDR3 nucleotides read TGTGCCAGCAGAACAGCTAACTATGGCTACACCTTC.